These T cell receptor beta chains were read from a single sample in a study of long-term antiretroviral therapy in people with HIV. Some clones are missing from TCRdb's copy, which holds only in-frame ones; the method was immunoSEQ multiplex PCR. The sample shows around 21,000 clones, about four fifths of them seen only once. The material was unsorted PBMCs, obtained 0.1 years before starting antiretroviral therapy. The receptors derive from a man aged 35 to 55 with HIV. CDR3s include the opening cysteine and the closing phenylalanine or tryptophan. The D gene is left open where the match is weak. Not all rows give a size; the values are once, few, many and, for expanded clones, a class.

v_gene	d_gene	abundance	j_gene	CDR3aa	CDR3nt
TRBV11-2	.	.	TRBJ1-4	CASSLLGNLNEKLFF	TGTGCCAGCAGCTTACTAGGGAACCTTAATGAAAAACTGTTTTTT
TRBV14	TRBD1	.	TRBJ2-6	CASSQTGRGGANVLTF	TGTGCCAGCAGCCAGACAGGGCGTGGGGGGGCCAACGTCCTGACTTTC
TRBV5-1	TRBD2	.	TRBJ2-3	CASRSGTSGDTDTQYF	TGCGCCAGCAGATCAGGGACTAGCGGGGACACAGATACGCAGTATTTT
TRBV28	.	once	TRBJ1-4	CASSSLEGGNEKLFF	TGTGCCAGCAGTTCGTTAGAAGGGGGGAATGAAAAACTGTTTTTT
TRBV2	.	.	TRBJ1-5	CASNSGGSNQPQHF	TGTGCCAGCAATTCAGGAGGTAGCAATCAGCCCCAGCATTTT
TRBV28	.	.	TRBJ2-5	CASSLGTEETQYF	TGTGCCAGCAGTTTAGGGACGGAAGAGACCCAGTACTTC
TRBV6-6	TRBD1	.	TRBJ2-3	CASSPPGQGADTQYF	TGTGCCAGCAGTCCCCCGGGACAGGGGGCAGATACGCAGTATTTT
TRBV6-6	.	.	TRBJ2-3	CASSPLRDSVDTQYF	TGTGCCAGCAGCCCCTTGCGGGATTCAGTAGATACGCAGTATTTT
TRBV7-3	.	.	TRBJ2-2	CASSLYGSNTGELFF	TGTGCCAGCAGCCTGTACGGCTCGAACACCGGGGAGCTGTTTTTT
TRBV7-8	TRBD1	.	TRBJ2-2	CASSLSATGVTAGELFF	TGTGCCAGCAGCTTAAGCGCGACAGGGGTTACGGCCGGGGAGCTGTTTTTT
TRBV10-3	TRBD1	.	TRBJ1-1	CAISDPAGGTEAFF	TGTGCCATCAGCGACCCAGCAGGGGGCACTGAAGCTTTCTTT
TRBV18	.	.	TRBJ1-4	CASSPPLRNEKLFF	TGTGCCAGCTCACCACCGTTGCGTAATGAAAAACTGTTTTTT
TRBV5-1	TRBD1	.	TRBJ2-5	CASRLQGEETQYF	TGCGCCAGCAGGTTGCAGGGGGAAGAGACCCAGTACTTC